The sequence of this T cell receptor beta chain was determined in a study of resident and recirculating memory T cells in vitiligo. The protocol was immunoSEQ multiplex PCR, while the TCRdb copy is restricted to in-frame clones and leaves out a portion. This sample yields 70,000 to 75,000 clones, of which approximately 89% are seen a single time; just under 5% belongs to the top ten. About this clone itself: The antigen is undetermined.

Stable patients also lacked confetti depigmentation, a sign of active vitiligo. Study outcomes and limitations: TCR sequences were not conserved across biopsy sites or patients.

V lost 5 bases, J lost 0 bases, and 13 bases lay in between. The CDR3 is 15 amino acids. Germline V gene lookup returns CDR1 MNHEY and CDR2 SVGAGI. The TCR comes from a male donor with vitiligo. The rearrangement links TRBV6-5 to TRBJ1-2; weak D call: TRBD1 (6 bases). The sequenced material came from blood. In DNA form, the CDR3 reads TGTGCCAGCAGTAATAACAGGGCGGCTAACTATGGCTACACCTTC. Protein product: CASSNNRAANYGYTF.